This T cell receptor (beta chain) was profiled in a study of vaccination and CD4 T cells after COVID-19. Study overall: Blood was drawn a median roughly 66 days post second dose, range 14 to 241. Researchers treated cells with overlapping spike peptides taken from SARS-CoV-2, HCoV-NL63, HCoV-OC43 and HCoV-229E.

With the Oncomine TCR Beta short-read assay, DNA from cultured CD4+ T cells was sequenced. TCRdb itself ran the PCR reads through MiXCR, one entry per CDR3 protein. The data contain 8,500 to 11,000 distinct CDR3 sequences, approximately 64% of them seen just once; the ten biggest clones take up 27%. Indicated treatment: approximately nine-day PBMC culture with coronavirus spike peptide pools or control peptides (ViraFEST assay). This clonotype has just a few counts. As yet, its antigen is unknown. CDR1 and CDR2 from the germline V gene are DFQATT and SNEGSKA (reference sequence). V gave up 6 bases and J gave up 1 base, with 21 bases separating them. The CDR3 is 16 residues long.

This chain links TRBV20-1 with TRBJ1-1; no reliable D call. Sequencing used CD4+ T cells from blood, cultured in vitro. This clonotype originated in a human donor who had recovered from COVID-19. The CDR3 here is CSAIPRGNRGNTEAFF. As DNA, the CDR3 is TGCAGTGCCATACCCAGAGGGAATCGGGGGAACACTGAAGCTTTCTTT.